One and the same sample provided the 14 T cell receptor beta chains below, sequenced in a study of blood T cells in healthy people across ages (dated by TCRdb to the mid-2010s). Libraries were constructed by 5' RACE. Instrument on record: Illumina HiSeq 2500. The second PCR ran for roughly 7 to 12 cycles and used a J-beta primer mix along with a sample-barcoded 5' primer. Clones were called with MiXCR by TCRdb after fastp trimmed the public reads at Q25, and only in-frame beta chains were retained. Each entry is one CDR3 protein sequence, shown with its most common DNA and genes. Here the sample has approximately 580,000 distinct CDR3 sequences; 24% occur a single time. Jointly, the top ten make up roughly 10% of the sample. These same records also appear under a second study, on T cells of mothers and their children.

The specimen was blood. The origin of the receptors is a boy between 10 and 17 years old in good health.

To note about this clonotype: This may be a read error, as it is one base from a much larger clone. The CDR3 spells CSAVGTSGVSSCNEQFF. Here the CDR3 DNA reads TGCAGTGCTGTAGGGACTAGCGGGGTAAGCTCCTGCAATGAGCAGTTCTTC. J is TRBJ2-1 and V is TRBV20-1, with 13 nucleotides matching TRBD2. This CDR3 is 17 amino acids long. Germline loops: CDR1 DFQATT, CDR2 SNEGSKA (reference sequence).

The sample holds a few counts of this clonotype. The chain combines TRBV6-1 with TRBJ2-3; D possibly corresponds to TRBD2 (6 bases). The germline V and J ends were trimmed by 6 bases and 4 bases, with 14 bases remaining between them. Germline lookup yields CDR1 MNHNS and CDR2 SASEGT. This CDR3 has 14 residues. Here the CDR3 reads CASSAGLSADTQYF. The CDR3 DNA is TGTGCCAGCAGCGCAGGACTAAGCGCAGATACGCAGTATTTT.

This clonotype was picked up many times. The rearrangement joins TRBV5-1 to TRBJ2-1, with 9 bases matching TRBD2. The CDR3 length is 16 residues. V gave up 0 bases and J gave up 8 bases; unmatched junction bases: 9. Germline lookup yields CDR1 SGHRS and CDR2 YFSETQ. The CDR3 DNA sequence: TGCGCCAGCAGCTTGGCGGCTAGCGGGATCGGAGATGAGCAGTTCTTC. It specifies CASSLAASGIGDEQFF.

This clonotype has a handful of counts. This chain joins TRBV6-2 or TRBV6-3 and TRBJ2-7; 8 bases agree with TRBD2. Unmatched junction bases numbered 6, after V lost 4 bases and J lost 4 bases. The germline V gene encodes CDR1 MNHEY and CDR2 SVGEGT. The length of the CDR3 is 14 residues. The CDR3 loop is CASSSPGLVYEQYF. In DNA, the CDR3 is TGTGCCAGCAGTTCCCCGGGACTAGTGTACGAGCAGTACTTC.

This rearrangement joins TRBV2 to TRBJ2-5, with D possibly matching TRBD2 (6 bases). The assigned J gene may be wrong: the sequence end matches TRBJ2-1 better. The CDR3 contains 13 residues. From germline, CDR1 is SNHLY and CDR2 FYNNEI. The CDR3 loop reads CASTEGTYNEQFF. CDR3 bases: TGTGCCAGCACGGAGGGAACCTACAATGAGCAGTTCTTC.

The table lists this clonotype with a few counts. The chain has TRBV7-3 and TRBJ2-1, with D perhaps TRBD1 (6 bases). Germline values: CDR1 SGHTA, CDR2 FQGTGA. The CDR3 covers 14 residues. Trimming pared 0 bases from V and 10 bases from J, leaving 13 bases between. The CDR3 protein is CASSLTGLDREQFF. The CDR3 DNA follows: TGTGCCAGCAGCTTAACGGGCCTCGACAGGGAGCAGTTCTTC.

This clonotype appeared a few times. The rearrangement joins TRBV9 to TRBJ2-5; tentatively, D is TRBD1 or TRBD2 (5 bases each). CDR1 and CDR2 (germline): SGDLS, YYNGEE. This CDR3 spans 13 amino acids. V lost 3 bases and J lost 4, with 10 bases in between. The CDR3 loop reads CASSDGAGETQYF. The CDR3 DNA sequence: TGTGCCAGCAGCGACGGGGCGGGAGAGACCCAGTACTTC.

The CDR3 sequence is CAWSISVGRYTF. DNA for the CDR3: TGTGCCTGGAGTATCAGTGTCGGGCGCTACACCTTC. The chain couples TRBV30 to TRBJ1-2; D is undetermined. V dropped 2 bases and J dropped 9 bases, with 13 bases sitting between them. The V gene's germline CDR1 is GTSNPN and CDR2 SVGIG (reference sequence). The CDR3 is 12 residues long.

The chain joins TRBV7-2 to TRBJ2-6; the match to TRBD1 covers 8 bases. The CDR3 runs to 18 residues. V lost 1 base, J lost 2 bases, and 7 bases stayed unmatched. Germline V gene lookup returns CDR1 SGHTA and CDR2 FQGNSA. The chain's CDR3 is CASSLVAGGYTGANVLTF. The CDR3 DNA sequence: TGTGCCAGCAGCTTAGTTGCAGGGGGCTATACTGGGGCCAACGTCCTGACTTTC.

The chain employs TRBV15 and TRBJ1-5; unclear D gene. The V gene's germline CDR1 is LNHNV and CDR2 YYDKDF (reference sequence). The V gene lost 3 bases and the J gene lost 6 bases, with 15 bases spanning the gap. The CDR3 covers 15 residues. The CDR3: CATSSQGSPTQPQHF. The CDR3 DNA sequence: TGTGCCACCAGCAGCCAAGGGTCCCCCACTCAGCCCCAGCATTTT.

J is TRBJ2-7 and V is TRBV27; D gene ambiguous. This CDR3 is 13 amino acids long. CDR1 is MNHEY and CDR2 is SMNVEV in the germline V gene (reference sequence). Trimming took 6 bases from V and 2 from J, leaving 11 bases between them. For the CDR3, the DNA is TGTGCCAGCAGCGCCGGAATAGCCTACGAGCAGTACTTC. Translated: CASSAGIAYEQYF.

A few counts support this clonotype. The chain joins TRBV7-9 to TRBJ2-5; TRBD1 matches 7 bases. The DNA end lines up better with TRBJ2-1; the J call may be wrong. Per the germline V gene, CDR1 is SEHNR and CDR2 is FQNEAQ (reference sequence). CDR3 length equals 14 residues. The chain's CDR3 is CASPIEGASGKQFF. CDR3 sequence (DNA): TGTGCCAGCCCAATCGAGGGGGCCTCCGGCAAGCAGTTCTTC.

In this sample, this clonotype turned up a few times. The chain is built from TRBV6-5 and TRBJ1-6, with D perhaps TRBD1 (5 bases). There are 19 residues in the CDR3. Germline values: CDR1 MNHEY, CDR2 SVGAGI. Trimming left V 2 bases short and J 5 bases short, with 22 bases between. The chain's CDR3 is CASSYMVLAGISDNSPLHF. DNA for the CDR3: TGTGCCAGCAGTTACATGGTTTTGGCAGGGATTTCCGATAATTCACCCCTCCACTTT.

This clonotype was observed a few times. The J gene is TRBJ2-5, the V gene TRBV7-6, with 11 bases identical to TRBD1. The CDR3 is made up of 18 amino acids. CDR1 and CDR2 from the germline V gene are SGHVS and FNYEAQ. J lost 5 bases, V lost 4 bases, and 15 bases had no gene match. The CDR3 DNA reads TGTGCCAGCAGCTCCGAGGTTGAGGACAGGGGGCTTTGGGAGACCCAGTACTTC. Its translation: CASSSEVEDRGLWETQYF.